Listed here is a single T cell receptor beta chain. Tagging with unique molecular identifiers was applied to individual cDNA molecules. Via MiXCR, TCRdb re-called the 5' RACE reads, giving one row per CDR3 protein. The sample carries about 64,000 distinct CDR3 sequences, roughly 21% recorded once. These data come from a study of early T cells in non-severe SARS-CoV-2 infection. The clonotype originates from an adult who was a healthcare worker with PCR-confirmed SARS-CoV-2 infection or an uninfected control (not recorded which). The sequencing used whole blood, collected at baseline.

In nucleotides, the CDR3 is TGTGCCAGTACCGAGGGAGAGACCCAGTACTTC. This translates into CASTEGETQYF. The rearrangement uses TRBV19 and TRBJ2-5; perhaps TRBD2 as D (5 bases). This CDR3 comprises 11 residues. V lost 7 bases and J 4 bases, leaving 7 bases between the germline ends. CDR1 is LNHDA, CDR2 SQIVND, per germline (reference sequence). Complete variable domain (other parts from reference TRBV19 and TRBJ2-5): DGGITQSPKYLFRKEGQNVTLSCEQNLNHDAMYWYRQDPGQGLRLIYYSQIVNDFQKGDIAEGYSVSREKKESFPLTVTSAQKNPTAFYLCASTEGETQYFGPGTRLLVL.